Below, 18 T cell receptor beta chains from the same sample are listed, as sequenced in a study of molecular identifiers for immune sequencing clone quantification. MiXCR, applied by TCRdb to the PCR reads, yields one record per CDR3 protein. There are 85,000 to 120,000 distinct CDR3 sequences in the sample; about 35% occur only once, and about 9.1% lies in the top ten. The sample was naive CD8+ T cells from blood, with Jurkat cell RNA spiked in. Described subset: FACS-sorted CD8+CD4-CCR7+CD45RA+ naive T cells. Source of these receptors: a human donor in good health. Some libraries in this study had Jurkat cell RNA spiked in.

The rearrangement uses TRBV27 and TRBJ2-1; 11 bases match TRBD2. CDR3 length: 16 residues. Trimming removed 4 bases from V and 3 bases from J; junction bases left unmatched: 5. Germline V lookup: CDR1 MNHEY, CDR2 SMNVEV (reference sequence). The CDR3 sequence: CASSSTSGMYYNEQFF. The CDR3 DNA reads as TGTGCCAGCAGTTCGACTAGCGGGATGTACTACAATGAGCAGTTCTTC.

The table lists this clonotype with a few counts. The V and J genes are TRBV6-5 and TRBJ2-3, with D perhaps matching TRBD1 (5 bases). V lost 2 bases, J lost 4 bases, and 10 bases lay in between. CDR1 is MNHEY, CDR2 SVGAGI, per germline. This CDR3 comprises 14 residues. The CDR3 nucleotides read TGTGCCAGCAGTTACAGATCAGGGCCAGATACGCAGTATTTT. Translated, it gives CASSYRSGPDTQYF.

To note about this clonotype: It may be a read error: a sequence one base away is much more abundant. The chain has TRBV28 and TRBJ2-3; a possible D gene is TRBD2 (6 bases). V was clipped by 5 bases and J by 0 bases, with 15 bases between them. The CDR3 totals 16 residues. Germline CDR1 reads MDHEN; CDR2 reads SYDVKM. DNA of the CDR3: TGTGCCAGCAGTATACCCCTAGCGACTAGCACAGATACGCAGTATTTT. The encoded protein is CASSIPLATSTDTQYF.

The chain combines TRBV20-1 with TRBJ2-3; no definite D call. The V gene's germline CDR1 is DFQATT and CDR2 SNEGSKA (reference sequence). CDR3 length: 13 residues. The V end lost 3 bases, the J end lost 2 bases, and 9 bases lay between the germline ends. CDR3 nucleotides: TGCAGTGCTAGGGAGCGAAACACAGATACGCAGTATTTT. It is translated as CSARERNTDTQYF.

A remark on this clonotype: One end of the junction is discordant with germline, which a read error may explain. CDR3 residues: CASSIRLVRSFEQYF. CDR3 DNA sequence: TGTGCCAGTAGTATCCGGCTAGTTCGGTCCTTCGAGCAGTACTTC. The rearrangement uses TRBV19 and TRBJ2-7; no definite D call. CDR1 is LNHDA, CDR2 SQIVND, per germline (reference sequence). There are 15 residues in the CDR3.

This clonotype was seen ten or more times. This chain uses TRBV29-1 with TRBJ1-2; 8 bases agree with TRBD1. Trimming cost V 0 bases and J 7 bases; bases outside gene matches: 10. The germline V gene has CDR1 SQVTM and CDR2 ANQGSEA. The CDR3 has 15 residues. The CDR3 nucleotides read TGCAGCGTTGAAGATCTCGACAGGGGACGGATTGGCTACACCTTC. Protein sequence: CSVEDLDRGRIGYTF.

The sample holds many counts of this clonotype. The chain has TRBV2 and TRBJ2-5; D uncertain. Germline V CDR1 and CDR2: SNHLY, FYNNEI. The V gene lost 9 bases and the J gene lost 6 bases, with 14 bases spanning the gap. The CDR3 consists of 12 residues. In DNA form, the CDR3 reads TGTGCCAGTCTTCCGACACGAAAGACCCAGTACTTC. It encodes CASLPTRKTQYF.

Regarding this clonotype: It may be a read error: a sequence one base away is much more abundant. The chain is built from TRBV10-1 and TRBJ2-7; D call uncertain. Germline CDR1 reads WNHNN; CDR2 reads SYGVQD (reference sequence). V lost 4 bases and J 5 bases, leaving 6 bases between the germline ends. The CDR3 sequence is 11 residues long. CDR3 DNA: TGCGCCAGCAGTGTGGGCGACGAGCAGTACTTC. Encoded protein: CASSVGDEQYF.

The chain is built from TRBV2 and TRBJ1-5, with 9 bases fitting TRBD1. The CDR3 loop spans 18 amino acids. V shed 5 bases, J shed 6 bases, and the junction held 17 bases outside the gene matches. CDR1 and CDR2 (germline): SNHLY, FYNNEI. The CDR3 sequence is CASSISGQGIRATQPQHF. For the CDR3, the DNA is TGTGCCAGCAGTATTTCTGGACAGGGGATAAGGGCTACTCAGCCCCAGCATTTT. The whole variable domain, filled in from reference TRBV2 and TRBJ1-5, reads EPEVTQTPSHQVTQMGQEVILRCVPISNHLYFYWYRQILGQKVEFLVSFYNNEISEKSEIFDDQFSVERPDGSNFTLKIRSTKLEDSAMYFCASSISGQGIRATQPQHFGDGTRLSIL.

This chain joins TRBV3-1 and TRBJ2-1; D perhaps matches TRBD2 (6 bases). Germline V gene sequence: CDR1 LGHDT, CDR2 YNNKEL (reference sequence). The CDR3 runs 15 residues. The V and J ends lost 5 bases and 0 bases respectively, with 11 bases between them. The CDR3 sequence: CASSSGDSSYNEQFF. Written as DNA, the CDR3 is TGTGCCAGCAGCTCGGGAGACAGCTCCTACAATGAGCAGTTCTTC.

This clonotype was counted at least ten times. The rearrangement links TRBV5-1 to TRBJ1-5, with 7 bases that match TRBD1. The length of the CDR3 is 14 residues. In germline, CDR1 is SGHRS, CDR2 YFSETQ. The junction had 4 bases not matched to a gene; V was cut back by 4 bases and J by 3 bases. CDR3 DNA sequence: TGCGCCAGCAGCCCTGGGACAGACAATCAGCCCCAGCATTTT. This sequence encodes CASSPGTDNQPQHF.

The V gene is TRBV20-1, the J gene TRBJ2-7; D is possibly TRBD2 (6 bases). V dropped 3 bases and J dropped 4 bases, with 13 bases sitting between them. This CDR3 region has 13 residues. Germline lookup yields CDR1 DFQATT and CDR2 SNEGSKA (reference sequence). CDR3 DNA: TGCAGTGCTAGGGACGGGAGCGGTTACGAGCAGTACTTC. Its translation is CSARDGSGYEQYF.

There are many counts of this clonotype. This sequence joins TRBV19 and TRBJ2-7, with TRBD2 identical over 10 bases. Trimming removed 8 bases from V and 5 bases from J; junction bases left unmatched: 6. This CDR3 is 13 amino acids long. Per the germline V gene, CDR1 is LNHDA and CDR2 is SQIVND (reference sequence). In DNA, the CDR3 is TGTGCCAGTGGACTAGCGGTGCCCGACGAGCAGTACTTC. Its translation is CASGLAVPDEQYF.

This clonotype was observed at least ten times. V gene TRBV29-1 combines with J gene TRBJ1-2; 7 nucleotides align to TRBD1. The length of the CDR3 is 13 residues. V was clipped by 4 bases and J by 4 bases; unmatched bases: 6. Germline V gene lookup returns CDR1 SQVTM and CDR2 ANQGSEA. In DNA form, the CDR3 reads TGCAGCGTTGTTCGACAGGGAAGCTATGGCTACACCTTC. Protein sequence: CSVVRQGSYGYTF.

This rearrangement joins TRBV28 to TRBJ2-1, with 9 bases matching TRBD1. Germline CDR1 MDHEN, CDR2 SYDVKM. The CDR3 covers 15 residues. J gave up 1 base and V 7 bases, and 5 bases lay outside the gene matches. In nucleotides, the CDR3 is TGTGCCAGCATCCCGACAGGGGGATCCTACAATGAGCAGTTCTTC. It specifies CASIPTGGSYNEQFF.

This clonotype was counted only a few times. This chain joins TRBV3-1 and TRBJ2-5, with 8 bases identical to TRBD1. With V trimmed by 1 base and J by 2 bases, 6 bases remained unmatched. CDR3 length: 16 residues. Germline loops: CDR1 LGHDT, CDR2 YNNKEL (reference sequence). The CDR3 region has the DNA TGTGCCAGCAGCCAAGGAGACAGGGGCCCTCAAGAGACCCAGTACTTC. This encodes CASSQGDRGPQETQYF.

As concerns this clonotype: A read error is possible here, since a much larger clone lies one base away. The V gene is TRBV7-8, the J gene TRBJ2-5; no clear D gene. Germline V gene data show CDR1 as SGHVS and CDR2 as FQNEAQ. The CDR3 has 15 residues. CDR3 amino acids: CASSLERSYQETQNF. Here the CDR3 DNA reads TGTGCCAGCAGCTTAGAACGGTCCTACCAAGAGACCCAGAACTTC.

V is TRBV5-5 and J is TRBJ1-4, with TRBD1 as a possible D gene (5 bases). Germline V lookup: CDR1 SGHKS, CDR2 YYEKEE (reference sequence). Between the trimmed V and J ends, which lost 1 base and 5 bases, there was a span of 18 bases. The CDR3 is 17 amino acids. CDR3 coding DNA: TGTGCCAGCAGCTTGCAGCCGATGCAGGGAGGAAATGAAAAACTGTTTTTT. It codes for CASSLQPMQGGNEKLFF. Full variable domain (missing parts from reference TRBV5-5 and TRBJ1-4): DAGVTQSPTHLIKTRGQQVTLRCSPISGHKSVSWYQQVLGQGPQFIFQYYEKEERGRGNFPDRFSARQFPNYSSELNVNALLLGDSALYLCASSLQPMQGGNEKLFFGSGTQLSVL.